This TCR beta chain derives from a study of blood T cell repertoires in COVID-19. Study context: Samples of COVID-19 (acute and convalescent) were obtained from the United States, Italy and Spain.

Clones were sequenced by immunoSEQ multiplex PCR, and TCRdb holds only the in-frame ones, with some missing. The sample carries approximately 150,000 clones, 80% recorded once. The V end was cut by 0 bases, the J end by 5 bases, with 17 bases between. Germline CDR1 is SGHDT and CDR2 is YYEEEE. This CDR3 is built from 16 residues. The TCR sequence derives from a woman in her fifties or sixties with acute or convalescent COVID-19. The chain has TRBV5-6 and TRBJ2-5, with TRBD2 as a possible D gene (6 bases). Source material: peripheral blood. DNA of the CDR3: TGTGCCAGCAGCTTGGTGGTCGGGCGACTAGGGGAGACCCAGTACTTC. This gives the protein CASSLVVGRLGETQYF.